Shown below are 31 T cell receptor beta chains from a single sample sequenced in a study of blood T cell repertoires in COVID-19. Only in-frame clones appear in the TCRdb table, and some are missing; sequencing was by immunoSEQ multiplex PCR. The sample holds 140,000 to 150,000 clones; about nine tenths are singletons and the top ten take approximately 6.1%. Sample: peripheral blood. These receptor sequences come from a man aged 80 or over with acute or convalescent COVID-19.

This clone was observed a single time. The gene calls are TRBV6-5 and TRBJ2-1, with D maybe TRBD2 (5 bases). Germline V gene data show CDR1 as MNHEY and CDR2 as SVGAGI. The CDR3 covers 14 residues. The V end lost 5 bases, the J end lost 2 bases, and 10 bases lay between the germline ends. Here the CDR3 reads CASSNGLTYNEQFF. The DNA of the CDR3 is TGTGCCAGCAGTAATGGACTTACCTACAATGAGCAGTTCTTC.

The chain links TRBV30 to TRBJ2-3; 10 positions agree with TRBD2. Germline CDR1 and CDR2: GTSNPN and SVGIG (reference sequence). The CDR3 is 14 residues long. V was clipped by 2 bases and J by 5 bases; unmatched bases: 4. CDR3 in DNA: TGTGCCTGGAGTTTACTAGCGGGAATAGATACGCAGTATTTT. It encodes CAWSLLAGIDTQYF. The full variable domain, its missing parts supplied by reference TRBV30 and TRBJ2-3, is SQTIHQWPATLVQPVGSPLSLECTVEGTSNPNLYWYRQAAGRGLQLLFYSVGIGQISSEVPQNLSASRPQDRQFILSSKKLLLSDSGFYLCAWSLLAGIDTQYFGPGTRLTVL.

This clone was counted only a few times. Here the CDR3 DNA reads TGTGCCAGTAGTCCACGGAGGGGATCCTACGAGCAGTACTTC. This sequence encodes CASSPRRGSYEQYF. J is TRBJ2-7 and V is TRBV19, with D perhaps TRBD2 (6 bases). V was cut by 5 bases and J by 1 base, with 12 bases left in between. CDR1 is LNHDA, CDR2 SQIVND, per germline (reference sequence). This CDR3 is 14 amino acids long.

This clone was seen only a few times. The chain uses TRBV10-3 and TRBJ2-3; 10 bases are a match to TRBD2. The germline V gene has CDR1 ENHRY and CDR2 SYGVKD. The CDR3 loop spans 16 amino acids. The V segment lost 2 bases and the J segment 6 bases; nucleotides outside the gene matches: 8. The DNA of the CDR3 is TGTGCCATCAGTGAGGGCACTAGCGGGGACTTTGATACGCAGTATTTT. This gives the protein CAISEGTSGDFDTQYF.

The chain links TRBV5-1 to TRBJ2-1; TRBD1 is a possible D gene (6 bases). This CDR3 is built from 15 residues. V lost 4 bases to trimming and J lost 4 bases, with 15 bases between them. The germline V gene has CDR1 SGHRS and CDR2 YFSETQ. DNA for the CDR3: TGCGCCAGCAGCAAGACAGGCGGTGGGTACAATGAGCAGTTCTTC. Translation gives CASSKTGGGYNEQFF.

This chain connects TRBV6-1 to TRBJ2-1, with TRBD2 identical over 12 bases. Germline trimming cut 4 bases from V and 7 bases from J; bases unmatched to any gene: 8. The CDR3 is made up of 16 amino acids. In germline, CDR1 is MNHNS, CDR2 SASEGT. CDR3 bases: TGTGCCAGCAGTGCCCCCTCTAGCGGGGGGGGGAATGAGCAGTTCTTC. This translates into CASSAPSSGGGNEQFF.

The gene calls are TRBV6-7 and TRBJ2-2; tentative D call: TRBD2 (6 bases). TRBV6-7 is given ORF status, its function remaining uncertain. V shed 7 bases and J shed 1 base, with 13 bases lying between them. This CDR3 has 15 amino acids. The CDR3 DNA reads as TGTGCCAGCATCCCGGGACTTGAGAACACCGGGGAGCTGTTTTTT. Its translation is CASIPGLENTGELFF.

V and J are TRBV28 and TRBJ1-2; 7 bases agree with TRBD1. V trimming: 6 bases; J trimming: 2 bases; junction bases outside the gene matches: 6. From germline, CDR1 is MDHEN and CDR2 SYDVKM. The CDR3 contains 14 residues. CDR3 DNA sequence: TGTGCCAGCAGCCCTGGGACAGCAAACTATGGCTACACCTTC. Translating it yields CASSPGTANYGYTF.

V is TRBV15 and J is TRBJ2-3; TRBD2 matches at 11 bases. Per germline, CDR1 LNHNV and CDR2 YYDKDF (reference sequence). This CDR3 comprises 15 residues. With 8 bases clipped from V and 4 bases from J, the junction kept 8 bases outside the gene matches. This CDR3 reads CATGLAGLGADTQYF. CDR3 in DNA: TGTGCCACCGGACTAGCGGGCCTTGGGGCAGATACGCAGTATTTT.

The DNA for the CDR3 is TGTGCCAGCACCATTCAAATGAACACTGAAGCTTTCTTT. Its translation is CASTIQMNTEAFF. The rearrangement links TRBV2 to TRBJ1-1, with D hard to call. V was shortened by 7 bases and J by 0 bases, with 9 bases between the two germline ends. CDR1 and CDR2 (germline): SNHLY, FYNNEI. The CDR3 is made up of 13 amino acids.

This chain uses TRBV19 with TRBJ2-5, with D uncertain. The V gene's germline CDR1 is LNHDA and CDR2 SQIVND (reference sequence). V shed 3 bases and J shed 5 bases, with 10 bases lying between them. This CDR3 spans 13 amino acids. The CDR3 loop reads CASSIVASETQYF. DNA of the CDR3: TGTGCCAGTAGTATTGTCGCGTCGGAGACCCAGTACTTC.

The chain joins TRBV30 to TRBJ1-4; possible D gene TRBD1, 6 bases. The length of the CDR3 is 13 residues. V lost 4 bases, J lost 6 bases, and 12 bases lay in between. Germline-derived CDR1 and CDR2 are GTSNPN and SVGIG (reference sequence). In DNA, the CDR3 is TGTGCCTGGACCGGGAGGGGGGATGAAAAACTGTTTTTT. It encodes CAWTGRGDEKLFF.

In this sample, this clone turned up a few times. The chain employs TRBV4-1 and TRBJ2-2, with D possibly TRBD1 on 5 matching bases. CDR3 length: 16 amino acids. The germline V and J ends were trimmed by 1 base and 3 bases, with 12 bases remaining between them. CDR1 and CDR2 from the germline V gene are MGHRA and YSYEKL. This CDR3 reads CASSQGGSTYTGELFF. The CDR3 bases are TGCGCCAGCAGCCAAGGGGGCTCGACTTACACCGGGGAGCTGTTTTTT.

Turning to this clone: Because the CDR3's place on the DNA is in doubt, the DNA is left out and the CDR3 is given as listed by TCRdb. The V call is TRBV30, the J call TRBJ2-1; no DNA check was done on the table's D call, TRBD2. Germline-derived CDR1 and CDR2 are GTSNPN and SVGIG (reference sequence). The CDR3 is 14 amino acids in total, end residues counted. The CDR3 sequence: CAWSPQYVGRGQFF.

This clone occurred once. This sequence joins TRBV5-5 and TRBJ1-4; D is unresolved. This CDR3 is built from 13 residues. V was shortened by 5 bases and J by 0 bases, with 5 bases between the two germline ends. The germline CDR1 and CDR2 sequences are SGHKS and YYEKEE (reference sequence). CDR3 in DNA: TGTGCCAGCAGGACACCAACTAATGAAAAACTGTTTTTT. This gives the protein CASRTPTNEKLFF.

This clone has more than one count but fewer than ten. The chain recombines TRBV5-1 with TRBJ2-1; 9 bases are a match to TRBD2. V was clipped by 2 bases and J by 7 bases; unmatched bases: 10. The CDR3 consists of 16 residues. Germline assignment: CDR1 SGHRS and CDR2 YFSETQ. The CDR3 reads CASSFPGGGRENEQFF. The CDR3 DNA sequence: TGCGCCAGCAGCTTTCCTGGTGGCGGGAGGGAGAATGAGCAGTTCTTC.

The genes are TRBV28 and TRBJ2-7; the D gene is possibly TRBD2 (6 bases). The CDR3 totals 18 residues. The germline V gene has CDR1 MDHEN and CDR2 SYDVKM. Deletions cut 2 bases from V and 0 bases from J, with 20 bases between. DNA of the CDR3: TGTGCCAGCAGTTTAGGTGGGAGGAGACTCTACGGCTCCTACGAGCAGTACTTC. Amino acid sequence: CASSLGGRRLYGSYEQYF. The full variable domain, with the rest looked up from reference TRBV28 and TRBJ2-7, is DVKVTQSSRYLVKRTGEKVFLECVQDMDHENMFWYRQDPGLGLRLIYFSYDVKMKEKGDIPEGYSVSREKKERFSLILESASTNQTSMYLCASSLGGRRLYGSYEQYFGPGTRLTVT.

This rearrangement joins TRBV30 to TRBJ1-4; D gene unclear. Per the germline V gene, CDR1 is GTSNPN and CDR2 is SVGIG (reference sequence). The CDR3 is 13 amino acids. With 1 base removed from V and 7 bases from J, the gap between germline ends came to 10 bases. The CDR3 nucleotides are TGTGCCTGGAGTGAGCCCGCCGGTGAAAAACTGTTTTTT. Encoded protein: CAWSEPAGEKLFF.

This chain uses TRBV7-2 with TRBJ2-3, with unresolved D. The V end was cut by 5 bases, the J end by 9 bases, with 12 bases between. The CDR3 is 12 residues long. The germline gives CDR1 SGHTA, CDR2 FQGNSA. CDR3 nucleotides: TGTGCCAGCAGCCCTAACGAGGAAACGCAGTATTTT. Its protein is CASSPNEETQYF.

The genes are TRBV10-3 and TRBJ1-5; D perhaps matches TRBD1 (6 bases). V lost 2 bases, J lost 2 bases, and 13 bases lay in between. The germline gives CDR1 ENHRY, CDR2 SYGVKD. This CDR3 has 16 amino acids. The CDR3 protein is CAISEGTRAGNQPQHF. For the CDR3, the DNA is TGTGCCATCAGTGAGGGGACACGGGCCGGCAATCAGCCCCAGCATTTT.

This chain links TRBV2 with TRBJ2-7; 7 bases align to TRBD2. The CDR3 sequence is 14 residues long. Trimming cost V 4 bases and J 2 bases; bases outside gene matches: 5. CDR1 is SNHLY, CDR2 FYNNEI, per germline. The CDR3 bases are TGTGCCAGCAGTGCCCAGCGGGGCCCCTACGAGCAGTACTTC. It yields the protein CASSAQRGPYEQYF.

The CDR3 bases are TGCAGCAGTACAGGTTCCCCAGATACGCAGTATTTT. This sequence encodes CSSTGSPDTQYF. The gene calls are TRBV29-1 and TRBJ2-3; a weak D match, TRBD1 (5 bases). This CDR3 region has 12 residues. The V gene lost 8 bases and the J gene lost 4 bases, with 13 bases spanning the gap. Germline CDR1 SQVTM, CDR2 ANQGSEA.

The chain has TRBV5-4 and TRBJ2-7; D is perhaps TRBD2 (5 bases). CDR3 length equals 16 residues. Germline loops: CDR1 SGHNT, CDR2 YYREEE (reference sequence). The V end lost 4 bases, the J end lost 2 bases, and 19 bases lay between the germline ends. The CDR3: CASSSRRAGGTYEQYF. The DNA of the CDR3 is TGTGCCAGCAGCAGCCGGCGGGCGGGTGGGACCTACGAGCAGTACTTC. Together with reference TRBV5-4 and TRBJ2-7, the CDR3 gives the full variable domain: ETGVTQSPTHLIKTRGQQVTLRCSSQSGHNTVSWYQQALGQGPQFIFQYYREEENGRGNFPPRFSGLQFPNYSSELNVNALELDDSALYLCASSSRRAGGTYEQYFGPGTRLTVT.

The V call is TRBV11-2, the J call TRBJ1-3; D possibly corresponds to TRBD1 (6 bases). The V and J ends lost 4 bases and 0 bases respectively, with 10 bases between them. CDR3 length: 15 residues. Germline-derived CDR1 and CDR2 are SGHAT and FQNNGV. CDR3 amino acids: CASSSGALSGNTIYF. The DNA for the CDR3 is TGTGCCAGCAGCTCAGGGGCCCTCTCTGGAAACACCATATATTTT.

The chain combines TRBV6-5 with TRBJ2-7; no reliable D call. Germline values: CDR1 MNHEY, CDR2 SVGAGI. The CDR3 length is 15 residues. Deletions cut 0 bases from V and 0 bases from J, with 9 bases between. As DNA, the CDR3 is TGTGCCAGCAGTTACTCGACTGTTGGCTCCTACGAGCAGTACTTC. It codes for CASSYSTVGSYEQYF.

The CDR3 sequence is CASTPAAGNQPQHF. The CDR3 DNA reads TGTGCCAGCACCCCGGCAGCAGGGAATCAGCCCCAGCATTTT. The chain has TRBV28 and TRBJ1-5; D possibly corresponds to TRBD1 (5 bases). The V gene lost 7 bases and the J gene lost 4 bases, with 14 bases spanning the gap. This CDR3 has 14 residues. CDR1 and CDR2 (germline): MDHEN, SYDVKM. The full variable domain, rest sourced from reference TRBV28 and TRBJ1-5, is DVKVTQSSRYLVKRTGEKVFLECVQDMDHENMFWYRQDPGLGLRLIYFSYDVKMKEKGDIPEGYSVSREKKERFSLILESASTNQTSMYLCASTPAAGNQPQHFGDGTRLSIL.

DNA of the CDR3: TGTGCCAGCAGTTACGGGACAGGGGGCACTGAAGCTTTCTTT. It translates to CASSYGTGGTEAFF. This rearrangement joins TRBV6-5 to TRBJ1-1; 11 bases fit TRBD1. This CDR3 has 14 amino acids. V shed 2 bases, J shed 4 bases, and the junction held 0 bases outside the gene matches. Looked up from germline, CDR1 is MNHEY and CDR2 is SVGAGI.

V gene TRBV5-8 combines with J gene TRBJ2-1, with a possible D match to TRBD1 (6 bases). Trimming pared 1 base from V and 14 bases from J, leaving 13 bases between. This CDR3 spans 12 amino acids. Germline lookup yields CDR1 SGHTS and CDR2 YDEGEE. CDR3 coding DNA: TGTGCCAGCAGCTTGTGGCAGGGGCCGGAGTTCTTC. It codes for CASSLWQGPEFF.

The rearrangement links TRBV5-1 to TRBJ2-3; TRBD1 matches 10 bases. Germline lookup yields CDR1 SGHRS and CDR2 YFSETQ. The CDR3 runs to 16 residues. With V trimmed by 5 bases and J by 5 bases, 11 bases remained unmatched. The CDR3: CASRSVGTGEGDTQYF. The CDR3 coding sequence is TGCGCCAGCAGATCCGTCGGGACAGGGGAGGGAGATACGCAGTATTTT.

This chain uses TRBV10-1 with TRBJ2-4; tentative D call: TRBD2 (6 bases). The V end was cut by 6 bases, the J end by 1 base, with 13 bases between. Germline values: CDR1 WNHNN, CDR2 SYGVQD (reference sequence). The CDR3 extends over 15 amino acids. The CDR3 sequence is CASRSGRLAKNIQYF. CDR3 nucleotide sequence: TGCGCCAGCAGGTCCGGGAGACTGGCCAAAAACATTCAGTACTTC.

The chain combines TRBV10-2 with TRBJ2-7; tentatively, D is TRBD2 (6 bases). Looked up from germline, CDR1 is WSHSY and CDR2 is SAAADI. The CDR3 consists of 14 residues. Trimming cost V 6 bases and J 3 bases, with 15 bases left between them. CDR3 nucleotide sequence: TGCGCCAGCAGAGGGCGGCTGGGGGGCTACGAGCAGTACTTC. Encoded protein: CASRGRLGGYEQYF.